This T cell receptor beta chain is drawn from a study of regulatory T cells in long-lasting Graves disease. In the study overall: Newly diagnosed Graves' patients took antithyroid drugs under 3 months.

This clonotype was recorded a few times. Its antigen is as yet unknown. Study-wide results and caveats: Less diverse TCR repertoires were seen in persistent Graves' patients than in newly diagnosed ones.

Documented time point: newly diagnosed GD, antithyroid drugs for less than 3 months. Extracted RNA from PBMCs served as the source of the TCR library. Arm-PCR of CDR3 regions with iRepertoire HTBI primers generated TCR beta libraries. TCRdb re-analysed the multiplex PCR reads in MiXCR, keeping a single row per CDR3 protein. The sample yields 580,000 or so distinct CDR3 sequences, 15% to 20% seen once. Germline V gene sequence: CDR1 SEHNR, CDR2 FQNEAQ (reference sequence). V lost 5 bases, J lost 11 bases, and 9 bases stayed unmatched. This CDR3 has 14 amino acids. These same data were also listed under a study on T cells in Graves' hyperthyroidism and ophthalmopathy.

The chain carries TRBV7-9 and TRBJ1-1, with 12 bases fitting TRBD1. The sample was peripheral blood mononuclear cells (PBMCs), taken at new diagnosis, from a patient treated with antithyroid drugs. This TCR derives from a man in his late teens or twenties with Graves disease. CDR3 nucleotides: TGTGCCAGCAGCGCAGGGGGACAGGGGGCCTGGGCTTTCTTT. Translated, it gives CASSAGGQGAWAFF.